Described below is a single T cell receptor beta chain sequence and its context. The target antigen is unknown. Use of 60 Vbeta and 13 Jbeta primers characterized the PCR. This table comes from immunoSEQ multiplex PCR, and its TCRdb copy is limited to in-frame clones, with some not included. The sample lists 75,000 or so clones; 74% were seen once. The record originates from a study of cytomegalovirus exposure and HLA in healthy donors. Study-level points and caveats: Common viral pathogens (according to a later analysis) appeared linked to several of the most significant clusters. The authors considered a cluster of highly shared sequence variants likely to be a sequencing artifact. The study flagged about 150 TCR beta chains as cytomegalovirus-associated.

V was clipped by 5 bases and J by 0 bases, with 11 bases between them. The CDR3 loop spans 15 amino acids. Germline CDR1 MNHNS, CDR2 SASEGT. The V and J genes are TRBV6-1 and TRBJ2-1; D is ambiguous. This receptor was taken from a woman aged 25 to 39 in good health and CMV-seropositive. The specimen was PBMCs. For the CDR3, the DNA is TGTGCCAGCAGTACCAGCCCTAGCTCCTACAATGAGCAGTTCTTC. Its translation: CASSTSPSSYNEQFF.